The source of this TCR beta chain is a study of synovial regulatory T cells in juvenile arthritis. This clone is deemed medium-sized (0.01 to 0.1%) by its frequency. Its cognate antigen is unknown. Assay: immunoSEQ multiplex PCR; the TCRdb copy retains only in-frame clones and omits some. This table holds 10,000 or so clones. General study results and limits: Inflammation-associated Treg cells in blood had less TCR diversity than the remaining blood Treg cells. Synovial Treg CDR3 sequences overlapped more with iaTregs than other circulating Tregs.

Germline values: CDR1 LNHDA, CDR2 SQIVND (reference sequence). This CDR3 spans 18 amino acids. No DNA is given. The approximately 11 donors had active juvenile idiopathic arthritis, with 3 polyarticular and 8 oligoarticular cases. Patients had median age roughly 12 years, range about 2.1-25. V and J are TRBV19 and TRBJ2-2; TCRdb selects TRBD2, and the lack of DNA leaves this call unchecked. The sequenced sample consisted of Treg cells from blood. Stated subset: remaining (HLA-DR-negative) circulating blood Treg cells. This TCR was sampled from a donor between 2 and 29 years old with juvenile idiopathic arthritis. The CDR3 region is CASSARGLAGGNTGELFF.